This record looks at one T cell receptor (beta chain) sequence and its context. This clone's antigen is unknown. Base qualities are not at hand, and no much larger clone is one base apart. The CDR3 holds 17 amino acids from the cysteine to the phenylalanine. Just CDR3 DNA is preserved here, 51 bases in frame from base 1. Here V drops 3 bases and J drops 5 bases, and the junction holds 9 bases not matched to any gene. CDR1 and CDR2 are drawn from the germline V gene: SGHVS, FQNEAQ. The record originates from a study of blood T cell repertoires in COVID-19 (TCRdb year 2020). Broadly, across the study: Samples from collaborators originated in the United States, Italy and Spain and spanned both the acute and convalescent phases of COVID-19. The prospective study material was composed of cDNA or gDNA derived from T cells, B-cell-depleted T cells, or PBMCs. Subjects who had been exposed to COVID-19, were actively infected with it, or had recovered from it provided the deeply sampled blood TCRbeta repertoires that made up the dataset. The repertoires were made available in a free public database intended to serve as a resource for research on the immune response to SARS-CoV-2. Samples came from the ongoing ImmuneRACE study (first 160 participants) plus 1,254 subjects from 6 global collaborators. Sample metadata almost always included a de-identified subject ID, COVID-19 status, age in years and sex. Where available, HLA class I and class II types were obtained from metadata supplied by the sample provider rather than from assay-based typing. Summary of the overall study and its limitations: Clinical and demographic metadata were provided uncurated, with the amount varying by source and participant.

TCRbeta CDR3 regions were amplified from genomic DNA using the immunoSEQ Assay, a bias-controlled multiplex PCR. The paper's processing steps were these. Nucleated cell counts per sample were estimated from amplification of reference gene primers within the assay. To quantify the absolute abundance of each unique TCRbeta CDR3 rearrangement, sequence reads were collapsed and filtered. For each sample, productive Simpson clonality was calculated as the square root of Simpson's diversity index over productive rearrangements. In its TCRdb copy, this immuneACCESS table keeps in-frame sequences only and misses some clones. Where compared with another copy, unresolved V genes explain less than half of these, and the others have no known cause. The V and J calls and clone size come from that table; D and trimming were worked out from the DNA. The sample table holds 250,000 or so clones, of which about nine tenths were seen once. Approximately 2.4% of the sample lies in the top ten.

Enrolling through a virtual design, the prospective study's participants ranged in age from roughly 18 to 100 years and lived across more than 20 United States geographic areas. In the prospective study, participants were assigned to cohorts based on the clinical history participants reported in a screening survey and a study questionnaire. Recovered participants in ImmuneRACE Cohort 3 were defined as having two consecutive negative NP/OP PCR tests, clearance from a healthcare professional, or resolution of symptoms. Each participant in the prospective study had whole blood, serum and a nasopharyngeal or oropharyngeal swab collected by mobile phlebotomists. Additional blood draws and questionnaires over an approximately two-month period could optionally be provided by prospective study participants. Before DNA extraction, prospective study blood samples were shipped either frozen or at room temperature.

The sequenced material came from PBMCs or T cells enriched from blood (not recorded which). This receptor was identified in a woman aged 18-29 years who had recovered from COVID-19. Recombination joined TRBV7-8 with TRBJ2-2, with 10 bases in between that match TRBD2. The DNA is TGTGCCAGCAGCTTGGGGACTAGCGCCCTACTAACCGGGGAGCTGTTTTTT. This sequence encodes CASSLGTSALLTGELFF. Where the CDR3 stops, the reference TRBV7-8 and TRBJ2-2 genes take over; the full variable domain is GAGVSQSPRYKVAKRGQDVALRCDPISGHVSLFWYQQALGQGPEFLTYFQNEAQLDKSGLPSDRFFAERPEGSVSTLKIQRTQQEDSAVYLCASSLGTSALLTGELFFGEGSRLTVL.